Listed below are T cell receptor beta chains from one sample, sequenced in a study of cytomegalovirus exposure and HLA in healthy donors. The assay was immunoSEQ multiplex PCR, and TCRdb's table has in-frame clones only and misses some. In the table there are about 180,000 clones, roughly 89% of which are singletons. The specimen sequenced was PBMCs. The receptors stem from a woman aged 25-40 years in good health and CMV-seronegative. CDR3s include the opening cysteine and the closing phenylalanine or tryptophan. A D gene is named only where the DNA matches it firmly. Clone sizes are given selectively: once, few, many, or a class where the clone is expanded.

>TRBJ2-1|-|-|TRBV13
CASSLSSFGGSGEQFF
TGTGCCAGCAGCTTAAGTAGTTTTGGGGGGTCTGGTGAGCAGTTCTTC
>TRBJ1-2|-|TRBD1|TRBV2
CASRVGTFLRDRRFDGYTF
TGTGCCAGCAGGGTAGGAACGTTTCTTAGGGACAGAAGGTTTGACGGCTACACCTTC
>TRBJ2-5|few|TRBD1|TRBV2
CASQAGGMETQYF
TGTGCCAGTCAGGCAGGGGGCATGGAGACCCAGTACTTC
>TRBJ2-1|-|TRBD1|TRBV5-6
CASSLGGPNEQFF
TGTGCCAGCAGCTTAGGGGGCCCCAATGAGCAGTTCTTC
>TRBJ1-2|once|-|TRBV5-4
CASSLPAGLFGYTF
TGTGCCAGCAGCTTGCCGGCAGGGCTATTTGGCTACACCTTC
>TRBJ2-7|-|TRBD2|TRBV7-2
CASSLALAGMFYEQYF
TGTGCCAGCAGCTTAGCGTTAGCGGGGATGTTCTACGAGCAGTACTTC
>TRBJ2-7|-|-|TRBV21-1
CASSIFSSGKYEQYF
TGTGCCAGCAGCATTTTTAGTAGCGGAAAGTACGAGCAGTACTTC
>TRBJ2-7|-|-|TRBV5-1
CASSLVGAAYEQYF
TGCGCCAGCAGCTTGGTGGGGGCGGCCTACGAGCAGTACTTC
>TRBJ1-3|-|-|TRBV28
CASRLGTYSGNTIYF
TGTGCCAGCAGATTGGGGACATACTCTGGAAACACCATATATTTT
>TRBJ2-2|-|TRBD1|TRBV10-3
CAISDPGTGGLGTGELFF
TGTGCCATCAGTGACCCCGGGACAGGGGGCTTGGGTACCGGGGAGCTGTTTTTT